Listed below are T cell receptor beta chains from one sample, sequenced in a study of T cell repertoires in cytomegalovirus infection. MiXCR, run by TCRdb on the reads, gives a single entry per CDR3 protein. The sample contains 650,000 to 900,000 distinct CDR3 sequences, almost 30% of which appear only once. For these receptors, no antigen is known. The sequenced sample was cultured CD8+ T cells from PBMCs, obtained from culture after CMV antigen stimulation. The receptors derive from a human donor in good health (CMV status not recorded). Some clones in this sample may be carry-over from other donors' samples. CDR3s include the opening cysteine and the closing phenylalanine or tryptophan. The order of the fields is J gene, CDR3 length, clone size, D gene, V gene, CDR3 DNA, CDR3 protein. D genes are given only for firm matches. The listing skips clone size in some rows; elsewhere it reads once, few, many or a size class.

>TRBJ2-5|14|.|.|TRBV6-1
TGTGCCAGCACGCGGCGCAGGAGGCAAGAGACCCAGTACTTC
CASTRRRRQETQYF
>TRBJ2-1|16|many|.|TRBV7-6
TGTGCCAGCAGCTTAGGTCAGGTCAGCTCCTACAATGAGCAGTTCTTC
CASSLGQVSSYNEQFF
>TRBJ2-1|16|few|TRBD1|TRBV12-3/TRBV12-4
TGTGCCAGCAGTTTCTCGACAGGGGAAAGCATCAATGAGCAGTTCTTC
CASSFSTGESINEQFF
>TRBJ1-3|15|few|TRBD1|TRBV12-3/TRBV12-4
TGTGCCAGCAGTTCCATAAGGGGGCTAAGAAACACCATATATTTT
CASSSIRGLRNTIYF
>TRBJ2-7|16|.|TRBD2|TRBV6-5
TGTGCCAGCAGTTACTCGGCTAGCGGGGGTGCGATCGAGCAGTACTTC
CASSYSASGGAIEQYF
>TRBJ1-4|15|few|.|TRBV12-3/TRBV12-4
TGTGCCAGCAGTTTAGAGGGGCAGGGGTATGAAAAACTGTTTTTT
CASSLEGQGYEKLFF
>TRBJ1-4|16|few|.|TRBV27
TGTGCCAGCAGTTCCATTGGGGCCGGCCGTAATGAAAAACTGTTTTTT
CASSSIGAGRNEKLFF
>TRBJ1-1|14|many|.|TRBV7-8
TGTGCCAGCAGCTCTCAGGGGAGGAACACTGAAGCTTTCTTT
CASSSQGRNTEAFF
>TRBJ2-1|10|few|.|TRBV29-1
TGCAGCGTTGGGGGGCATGAGCAGTTCTTC
CSVGGHEQFF
>TRBJ2-6|20|.|TRBD2|TRBV7-9
TGTGCCAGCAGCTCGCCCATAAGACGGGAGGTGGGGGCTGGGGCCAACGTCCTGACTTTC
CASSSPIRREVGAGANVLTF
>TRBJ2-4|11|.|.|TRBV7-2
TGTGCCAGCAGCTTAGCCGGGGTTCAGTACTTC
CASSLAGVQYF
>TRBJ1-1|17|few|TRBD1|TRBV5-1
TGCGCCAGCAACGAGCCGAGGTCAGGGGGCGCGGGTACTGAAGCTTTCTTT
CASNEPRSGGAGTEAFF
>TRBJ1-1|12|few|.|TRBV6-1
TGTGCCAGCAGTGAAGTGGTCACTGAAGCTTTCTTT
CASSEVVTEAFF
>TRBJ1-4|16|few|.|TRBV6-1
TGTGCCAGCAGTGTCTTGGATTCCACAACTAATGAAAAACTGTTTTTT
CASSVLDSTTNEKLFF
>TRBJ1-5|17|.|TRBD1|TRBV7-9
TGTGCCAGCAGCTCTGGGACAGGGGAGAATAGCAATCAGCCCCAGCATTTT
CASSSGTGENSNQPQHF
>TRBJ1-6|16|few|.|TRBV5-1
TGCGCCAGCAGCTCGGTCCTCGGCGGGGGGTATTCACCCCTCCACTTT
CASSSVLGGGYSPLHF
>TRBJ1-5|11|.|TRBD1|TRBV19
TGTGCCAGTAGTGCCACAGGGGCCCAGCATTTT
CASSATGAQHF
>TRBJ1-1|12|.|TRBD1|TRBV7-9
TGTGCCAGCAGCCGGACAGGGATTGAAGCTTTCTTT
CASSRTGIEAFF
>TRBJ2-3|15|.|.|TRBV6-6
TGTGCCAGCAGTTCTCCTGACACCAGCACAGATACGCAGTATTTT
CASSSPDTSTDTQYF
>TRBJ1-6|16|few|TRBD1|TRBV15
TGTGCCACCAGCAGAGGTAGTACAGGGGGGAATTCACCCCTCCACTTT
CATSRGSTGGNSPLHF
>TRBJ2-7|14|.|.|TRBV27
TGTGCCAGCAGTTTATCGGGGGCAACCTACGAGCAGTACTTC
CASSLSGATYEQYF
>TRBJ2-3|14|few|.|TRBV7-9
TGTGCCAGCAGCTCCCCAGCAAGCACAGATACGCAGTATTTT
CASSSPASTDTQYF
>TRBJ2-1|15|.|.|TRBV3-1
TGTGCCAGCAGCCGCGAGGGGGATTCGGGCGATGAGCAGTTCTTC
CASSREGDSGDEQFF
>TRBJ2-2|14|.|TRBD1|TRBV4-1
TGTGCCACCGGGACAGGGGCTTTTGTCGGGGAGCTGTTTTTT
CATGTGAFVGELFF
>TRBJ2-3|14|few|.|TRBV6-5
TGTGCCAGCAGTTACGCGGTCCCGGTGATCACGCAGTATTTT
CASSYAVPVITQYF
>TRBJ1-6|14|once|.|TRBV7-9
TGTGCCAGCAGTCCGGTAGGGGTAGATTCACCCCTCCACTTT
CASSPVGVDSPLHF
>TRBJ2-1|14|.|.|TRBV4-2
TGTGCCAGCAGCCCGGACCGAGGTCTGGATGAGCAGTTCTTC
CASSPDRGLDEQFF
>TRBJ2-5|16|.|.|TRBV28
TGTGCCAGCAGTTTGTCCCTTAGGGGGGGCAGGGAGACCCAGTACTTC
CASSLSLRGGRETQYF
>TRBJ1-1|15|many|.|TRBV7-8
TGTGCCAGCAGTATCACGATAACCCTTGGCGGGGAAGCCTTCTTT
CASSITITLGGEAFF
>TRBJ2-4|16|.|.|TRBV5-4
TGTGCCAGCAGCTCAAAAGGCGGTCTAGCCAAAAACATTCAGTACTTC
CASSSKGGLAKNIQYF
>TRBJ1-1|13|.|TRBD1|TRBV7-9
TGTGCCAGCAGAAGCGCCAGGGGGACTGAAGCTTTCTTT
CASRSARGTEAFF
>TRBJ1-2|15|.|TRBD1|TRBV3-1
TGTGCCAGCAGCCAAGCCTCTACAGGGGGCTCTGGCTACACCTTC
CASSQASTGGSGYTF
>TRBJ2-3|20|.|TRBD1|TRBV4-2
TGTGCCAGCAGCCCACAAATCCTGAGTGCGGACAGGGTGGGCACAGATACGCAGTATTTT
CASSPQILSADRVGTDTQYF
>TRBJ2-5|15|.|TRBD1|TRBV12-3/TRBV12-4
TGTGCCAGCAGTCTTTGGACAGGACACCAAGAGACCCAGTACTTC
CASSLWTGHQETQYF
>TRBJ1-2|14|few|.|TRBV12-3/TRBV12-4
TGTGCCAGCAGACGTCCCTCGGGTGACTATGGCTACACCTTC
CASRRPSGDYGYTF
>TRBJ1-1|15|.|.|TRBV4-1
TGTGCCAGCAGCCAAGATGCGAGAAAGGGCACTGAAGCTTTCTTT
CASSQDARKGTEAFF
>TRBJ2-7|15|few|.|TRBV6-6
TGTGCCAGCTTCAGACCGGGAGAGGACTCCTACGAGCAGTACTTC
CASFRPGEDSYEQYF
>TRBJ1-2|16|few|.|TRBV27
TGTGCCAGCAGTTCGGCCCGGGGAGGGTTCGACTATGGCTACACCTTC
CASSSARGGFDYGYTF
>TRBJ2-7|15|.|TRBD1|TRBV5-1
TGCGCCAGCAGCGAAGGACAGGGGGTGCTGGACGAGCAGTACTTC
CASSEGQGVLDEQYF
>TRBJ2-1|15|many|TRBD2|TRBV7-8
TGTGCCAGCAGCCACCTCGACGCGGGGGGCCCTGAGCAGTTCTTC
CASSHLDAGGPEQFF
>TRBJ2-1|15|.|TRBD2|TRBV7-6
TGTGCCAGCAGCCCCCTCGGCGGGGGGGGCGATGAGCTGTTCTTC
CASSPLGGGGDELFF
>TRBJ2-1|13|few|.|TRBV6-2/TRBV6-3
TGTGCCAGCAGTTACTCCGCGGGAAATGAGCAGTTCTTC
CASSYSAGNEQFF
>TRBJ2-7|13|.|.|TRBV6-2/TRBV6-3
TGTGCCAGCAGTTACACTAGGCTCTACGAGCAGTACTTC
CASSYTRLYEQYF
>TRBJ1-2|18|.|.|TRBV20-1
TGCAGTGTACCCGCCAATATGGATACAGGGAGACCTAACTATGGCTACACCTTC
CSVPANMDTGRPNYGYTF
>TRBJ2-1|16|few|TRBD1|TRBV4-2
TGTGCCAGCAGCCAAGCGGACAGGGTGGGGTACAATGAGCAGTTCTTC
CASSQADRVGYNEQFF
>TRBJ1-5|16|many|TRBD1|TRBV7-9
TGTGCCAGCAGCTCGGGACAGCCTTATTCGCATCAGCCCCAGCATTTT
CASSSGQPYSHQPQHF
>TRBJ1-5|17|.|TRBD1|TRBV19
TGTGCCAGTAGTACCCGTTTGGGGACAGACCTCAATCAGCCCCAGCATTTT
CASSTRLGTDLNQPQHF
>TRBJ2-3|14|many|.|TRBV7-2
TGTGCCAGTAAGGGGGGGGTTGTAGGAGATACGCAGTATTTT
CASKGGVVGDTQYF
>TRBJ1-5|14|.|.|TRBV11-2
TGTGCCAGCAGCTTAGAACCGACGAATCAGCCCCAGCATTTT
CASSLEPTNQPQHF
>TRBJ2-4|16|.|.|TRBV19
TGTGCCGTGGGGGCAAACGGCGATCTAGCCAAAAACATTCAGTACTTC
CAVGANGDLAKNIQYF
>TRBJ2-2|16|few|TRBD2|TRBV7-6
TGTGCCAGCAGCCCCAGCGGGGGATACCTCACCGGGGAGCTGTTTTTT
CASSPSGGYLTGELFF
>TRBJ2-5|15|.|.|TRBV7-2
TGTGCCAGCACCCCCGGTGAGAGCGGTGCAGAGACCCAGTACTTC
CASTPGESGAETQYF
>TRBJ1-4|14|few|TRBD1|TRBV27
TGTGCCAGCAGTTGGACAGGGCCGGCAGAAAAACTGTTTTTT
CASSWTGPAEKLFF
>TRBJ1-1|16|.|.|TRBV5-8
TGTGCCAGCAGCTTGGACGTGGAGGTAGAGGACACTGAAGCTTTCTTT
CASSLDVEVEDTEAFF
>TRBJ2-3|17|.|TRBD1|TRBV11-2
TGTGCCAGCAGCCTATGGGGTAGGCAGGGGGGCACAGATACGCAGTATTTT
CASSLWGRQGGTDTQYF
>TRBJ2-2|17|many|TRBD1|TRBV7-6
TGTGCCAGCAGCTCTAGATCCGGGACAGGGGACACCGGGGAGCTGTTTTTT
CASSSRSGTGDTGELFF
>TRBJ1-1|16|.|.|TRBV4-1
TGCGCCAGCAGCCTCCGGGACAATCGGCCCGACCCTGAAGCTTTCTTT
CASSLRDNRPDPEAFF